This T cell receptor (beta chain) came from a study of CD8 T cells in ankylosing spondylitis. Overall study results and limits: Within peripheral blood, clones linked to disease were CD8+ and relatively rare. Ankylosing spondylitis blood appeared to carry a characteristic TCR beta motif of roughly eight highly homologous variants. Reportedly, significant enrichment of disease-linked clones occurred in matched ankylosing spondylitis synovial fluid.

Molecular-barcoded quantitative 5'-RACE produced these TCR beta libraries. Each CDR3 protein is one row after TCRdb ran MiXCR on the 5' RACE reads. The data show 200,000 or so distinct CDR3 sequences, around a sixth seen once. V lost 1 base and J lost 4, with 9 bases in between. Germline CDR1 is KGHDR and CDR2 is SFDVKD. The CDR3 has 14 residues. Ten or more counts support this clonotype. Antigen: not known. The chain has TRBV24-1 and TRBJ2-5; possible D gene TRBD1, 5 bases. This TCR derives from a male donor aged 5 to 30 with ankylosing spondylitis or in good health (not recorded which). What was sequenced was blood, either unsorted or a sorted T cell fraction (not recorded which). The CDR3 sequence: CATSDFQGGETQYF. CDR3 DNA sequence: TGTGCCACCAGTGATTTTCAGGGCGGAGAGACCCAGTACTTC.